This TCR beta chain came from a study of T-cell reconstitution after alpha-beta-depleted transplantation in children. Researchers prepared the TCRbeta library using unique molecular identifiers, the study reports. TCRdb re-called the PCR reads through MiXCR, storing one row per CDR3 protein. The sample contains hundreds of thousands of distinct CDR3 sequences, around 20% of which appear only once. Between the trimmed V and J ends, which lost 5 bases and 4 bases, there was a span of 9 bases. The CDR3 consists of 13 residues. CDR1 and CDR2 from the germline V gene are SGHVS and FNYEAQ. The sequence was collected from a human donor who donated a stem cell graft to a child with acute lymphoblastic leukemia. The genes are TRBV7-6 and TRBJ2-1, with unresolved D. Sequencing was performed on PBMCs from the stem cell graft donor, taken from the stem cell graft. CDR3 amino acids: CASSPSPYNEQFF. The CDR3 DNA is TGTGCCAGCAGCCCCTCGCCTTACAATGAGCAGTTCTTC.